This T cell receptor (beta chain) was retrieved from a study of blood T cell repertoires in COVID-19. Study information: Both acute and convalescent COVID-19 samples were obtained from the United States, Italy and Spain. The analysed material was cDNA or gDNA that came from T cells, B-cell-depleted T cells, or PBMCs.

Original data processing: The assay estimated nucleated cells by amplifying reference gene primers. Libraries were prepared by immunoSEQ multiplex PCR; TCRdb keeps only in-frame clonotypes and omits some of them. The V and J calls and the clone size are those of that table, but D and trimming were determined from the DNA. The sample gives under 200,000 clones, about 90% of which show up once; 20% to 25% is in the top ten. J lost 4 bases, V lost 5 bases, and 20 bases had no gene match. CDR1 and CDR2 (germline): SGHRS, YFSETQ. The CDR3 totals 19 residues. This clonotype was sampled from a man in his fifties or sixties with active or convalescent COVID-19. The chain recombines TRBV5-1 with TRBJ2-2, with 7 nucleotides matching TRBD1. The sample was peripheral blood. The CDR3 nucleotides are TGCGCCAGCAGACTTGCATACCTGACAGGGCCGAGAGGCACCGGGGAGCTGTTTTTT. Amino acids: CASRLAYLTGPRGTGELFF.